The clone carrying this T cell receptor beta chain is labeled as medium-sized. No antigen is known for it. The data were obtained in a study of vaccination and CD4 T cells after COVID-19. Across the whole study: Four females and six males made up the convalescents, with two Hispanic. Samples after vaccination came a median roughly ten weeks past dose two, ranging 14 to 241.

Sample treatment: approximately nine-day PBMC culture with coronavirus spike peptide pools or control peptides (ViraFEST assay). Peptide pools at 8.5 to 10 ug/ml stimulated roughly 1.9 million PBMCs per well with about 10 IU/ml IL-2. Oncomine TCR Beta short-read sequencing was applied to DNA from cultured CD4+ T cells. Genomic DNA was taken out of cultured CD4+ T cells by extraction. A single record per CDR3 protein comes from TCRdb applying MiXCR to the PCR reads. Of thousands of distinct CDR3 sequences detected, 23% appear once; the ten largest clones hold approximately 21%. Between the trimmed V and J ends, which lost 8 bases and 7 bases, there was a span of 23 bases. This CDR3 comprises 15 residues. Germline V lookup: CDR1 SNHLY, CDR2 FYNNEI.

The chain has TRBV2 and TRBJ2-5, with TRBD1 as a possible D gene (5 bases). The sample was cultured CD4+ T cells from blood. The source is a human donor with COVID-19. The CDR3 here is CASVTRPGPLVTQYF. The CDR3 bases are TGTGCCAGCGTAACAAGACCAGGGCCCCTCGTGACCCAGTACTTC.